These 18 T cell receptor beta chains came from one sample sequenced in a study of vaccination and CD4 T cells after COVID-19 (dated 2022 in TCRdb). The protocol used for the library was PCR. TCRdb records Illumina iSeq 100 as the sequencer. At the Johns Hopkins FTIC core, DNA from the cultured CD4+ T cells underwent TCR sequencing with the Oncomine TCR Beta short-read assay. In TCRdb, the public reads were trimmed at Q25 with fastp and aligned with MiXCR, with productive beta chains retained. Records with the same CDR3 protein are collapsed into one entry carrying the most frequent genes and DNA. This sample lists more than 12,000 distinct CDR3 sequences; under 85% were detected once. The ten largest clones capture 16% of the sample. These receptors are not linked to any known antigen. The sample's treatment or condition label, in plain terms: roughly 10-day PBMC culture with coronavirus spike peptide pools or control peptides (ViraFEST assay).

Sequenced sample: CD4+ T cells from blood, cultured in vitro. Source of these receptors: a human donor who had recovered from COVID-19.

This clonotype was counted a few times. The J gene is TRBJ1-5, the V gene TRBV20-1; D not certain. The ends were cut back, 3 bases at V and 4 bases at J, with 4 bases in the middle. This CDR3 has 11 amino acids. The germline CDR1 and CDR2 sequences are DFQATT and SNEGSKA (reference sequence). As DNA, the CDR3 is TGCAGTGCTAGGTCTAATCAGCCCCAGCATTTT. It yields the protein CSARSNQPQHF.

The V and J genes are TRBV7-2 and TRBJ1-1; no reliable D call. Germline V CDR1 and CDR2: SGHTA, FQGNSA. V dropped 0 bases and J dropped 4 bases, with 6 bases sitting between them. The CDR3 consists of 13 residues. This chain's CDR3 is CASSLAVGTEAFF. The CDR3 region has the DNA TGTGCCAGCAGCTTAGCGGTCGGCACTGAAGCTTTCTTT.

This clonotype was found a few times. DNA for the CDR3: TGTGCCAGCAGCCCGGACAGTAATCAGCCCCAGCATTTT. This gives the protein CASSPDSNQPQHF. V gene TRBV7-2 combines with J gene TRBJ1-5; the D gene is possibly TRBD1 (6 bases). The CDR3 has 13 amino acids. The germline V gene has CDR1 SGHTA and CDR2 FQGNSA. Between the trimmed V and J ends, which lost 5 bases and 4 bases, there was a span of 9 bases. Drawing the rest from reference TRBV7-2 and TRBJ1-5, the complete variable domain is GAGVSQSPSNKVTEKGKDVELRCDPISGHTALYWYRQSLGQGLEFLIYFQGNSAPDKSGLPSDRFSAERTGGSVSTLTIQRTQQEDSAVYLCASSPDSNQPQHFGDGTRLSIL.

V is TRBV12-3 or TRBV12-4 and J is TRBJ1-5, with no clear D. V dropped 1 base and J dropped 4 bases, with 5 bases sitting between them. This CDR3 has 13 residues. The chain's CDR3 is CASSLGQNQPQHF. In nucleotides, the CDR3 is TGTGCCAGCAGTTTAGGGCAGAATCAGCCCCAGCATTTT.

The chain is built from TRBV27 and TRBJ2-5, with D unclear. Germline CDR1 MNHEY, CDR2 SMNVEV (reference sequence). The CDR3 extends over 12 amino acids. Trimming took 4 bases from V and 7 from J, leaving 10 bases between them. CDR3 residues: CASSSERRTQYF. The DNA of the CDR3 is TGTGCCAGCAGTTCGGAAAGGCGGACCCAGTACTTC.

This CDR3 reads CSAPPASGRRGYNEQFF. For the CDR3, the DNA is TGCAGTGCCCCGCCGGCTAGCGGGAGGAGGGGTTACAATGAGCAGTTCTTC. The V call is TRBV20-1, the J call TRBJ2-1; TRBD2 agrees at 11 bases. Germline V lookup: CDR1 DFQATT, CDR2 SNEGSKA (reference sequence). This CDR3 contains 17 residues. V gave up 6 bases and J gave up 4 bases; unmatched junction bases: 14.

The J gene is TRBJ1-2, the V gene TRBV6-1, with D perhaps matching TRBD1 (6 bases). The V gene's germline CDR1 is MNHNS and CDR2 SASEGT. V was trimmed by 6 bases and J by 0 bases, leaving 17 bases between them. The CDR3 spans 16 residues. The DNA of the CDR3 is TGTGCCAGCAGCACCGGGACCAGGGGTGCTAACTATGGCTACACCTTC. Its translation is CASSTGTRGANYGYTF.

In its sample, this clonotype was seen a few times. V gene TRBV20-1 combines with J gene TRBJ2-3; 14 bases align to TRBD2. The CDR3 extends over 16 amino acids. J was trimmed by 5 bases and V by 3 bases; bases with no gene match: 7. Per germline, CDR1 DFQATT and CDR2 SNEGSKA (reference sequence). The CDR3 DNA is TGCAGTGCTAGTTTGACTAGCGGGAGGGCCGTAGATACGCAGTATTTT. This gives the protein CSASLTSGRAVDTQYF.

The J gene is TRBJ2-5, the V gene TRBV27; D possibly corresponds to TRBD1 (6 bases). V lost 3 bases to trimming and J lost 5 bases, with 13 bases between them. Germline V lookup: CDR1 MNHEY, CDR2 SMNVEV (reference sequence). The CDR3 totals 14 residues. DNA of the CDR3: TGTGCCAGCAGTTTTAGAGGGGGTTTGGAGACCCAGTACTTC. Amino acids: CASSFRGGLETQYF.

CDR3: CASTSLRGSNQPQHF. In DNA, the CDR3 is TGTGCCAGCACCTCTCTCCGGGGAAGCAATCAGCCCCAGCATTTT. The chain combines TRBV6-1 with TRBJ1-5; no firm D call. V was trimmed by 7 bases and J by 1 base, leaving 14 bases between them. The CDR3 runs to 15 residues. CDR1 and CDR2 (germline): MNHNS, SASEGT.

The chain recombines TRBV5-1 with TRBJ1-6, with a possible D match to TRBD1 (6 bases). The germline gives CDR1 SGHRS, CDR2 YFSETQ. CDR3 length equals 15 residues. V lost 0 bases to trimming and J lost 10 bases, with 14 bases between them. The CDR3 nucleotides read TGCGCCAGCAGCTTGGAGGCTTCCCAGGGGTCACCCCTCCACTTT. Its protein is CASSLEASQGSPLHF.

This chain connects TRBV10-1 to TRBJ2-2; 7 bases agree with TRBD1. Germline V gives CDR1 WNHNN, CDR2 SYGVQD (reference sequence). The CDR3 totals 15 residues. J lost 5 bases, V lost 1 base, and 4 bases had no gene match. The CDR3 loop reads CASSELTGLTGELFF. In DNA form, the CDR3 reads TGCGCCAGCAGTGAGTTGACAGGGCTAACCGGGGAGCTGTTTTTT.

The chain joins TRBV20-1 to TRBJ1-2, with a possible D match to TRBD1 (6 bases). The CDR3 is made up of 14 amino acids. CDR1 and CDR2 (germline): DFQATT, SNEGSKA (reference sequence). This CDR3 is CSHTGTPPGYGYTF. CDR3 sequence (DNA): TGCAGCCATACCGGGACACCCCCCGGCTATGGCTACACCTTC.

V and J are TRBV12-3 or TRBV12-4 and TRBJ1-2; D gene unclear. This CDR3 region has 12 residues. Trimming stripped 4 bases from V and 5 bases from J, with 8 bases between. Here the CDR3 reads CASSSGRYGYTF. Here the CDR3 DNA reads TGTGCCAGCAGTTCGGGCAGGTATGGCTACACCTTC.

This clonotype has just one count. This chain uses TRBV28 with TRBJ1-1; 7 nucleotides line up with TRBD1. Germline CDR1 is MDHEN and CDR2 is SYDVKM. The CDR3 length is 16 residues. With V trimmed by 6 bases and J by 7 bases, 17 bases remained unmatched. The CDR3: CASSLVAGGARVEAFF. Written as DNA, the CDR3 is TGTGCCAGCAGCCTCGTGGCAGGGGGGGCAAGGGTTGAAGCTTTCTTT.

The chain's CDR3 is CATSIGHGGNTEAFF. CDR3 DNA sequence: TGTGCCACCAGCATAGGCCACGGTGGCAACACTGAAGCTTTCTTT. The V gene is TRBV15, the J gene TRBJ1-1; no clear D gene. The length of the CDR3 is 15 residues. V gave up 4 bases and J gave up 2 bases, with 14 bases separating them. Looked up from germline, CDR1 is LNHNV and CDR2 is YYDKDF (reference sequence).

CDR3 nucleotide sequence: TGTGCCAGCAGCTTAGCGCGTCATGGCTACACCTTC. This gives the protein CASSLARHGYTF. The rearrangement joins TRBV7-2 to TRBJ1-2, with D unclear. Trimming took off 0 bases at V and 6 bases at J, with 5 bases between the two ends. CDR3 length: 12 amino acids. From germline, CDR1 is SGHTA and CDR2 FQGNSA.

The J gene is TRBJ1-5, the V gene TRBV7-2; no clear D. The germline V and J ends were trimmed by 5 bases and 5 bases, with 13 bases remaining between them. The CDR3 is made up of 14 amino acids. The V gene's germline CDR1 is SGHTA and CDR2 FQGNSA. For the CDR3, the DNA is TGTGCCAGCAGCCCCCCGGGTTACGATCAGCCCCAGCATTTT. Amino acid sequence: CASSPPGYDQPQHF.